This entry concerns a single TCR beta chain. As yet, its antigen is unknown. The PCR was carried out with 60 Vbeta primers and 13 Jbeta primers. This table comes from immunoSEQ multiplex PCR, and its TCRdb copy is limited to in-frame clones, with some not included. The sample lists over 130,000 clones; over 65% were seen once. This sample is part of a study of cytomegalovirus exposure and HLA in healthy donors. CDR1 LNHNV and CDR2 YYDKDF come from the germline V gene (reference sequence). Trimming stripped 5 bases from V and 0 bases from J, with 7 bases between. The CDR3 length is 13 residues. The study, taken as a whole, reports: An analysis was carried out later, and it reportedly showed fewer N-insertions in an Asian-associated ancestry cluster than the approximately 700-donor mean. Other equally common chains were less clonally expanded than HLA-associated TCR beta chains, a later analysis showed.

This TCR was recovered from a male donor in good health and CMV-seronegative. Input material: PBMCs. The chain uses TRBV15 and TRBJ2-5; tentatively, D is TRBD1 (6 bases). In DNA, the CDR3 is TGTGCCACCAGCGACAGGAACCAAGAGACCCAGTACTTC. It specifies CATSDRNQETQYF.